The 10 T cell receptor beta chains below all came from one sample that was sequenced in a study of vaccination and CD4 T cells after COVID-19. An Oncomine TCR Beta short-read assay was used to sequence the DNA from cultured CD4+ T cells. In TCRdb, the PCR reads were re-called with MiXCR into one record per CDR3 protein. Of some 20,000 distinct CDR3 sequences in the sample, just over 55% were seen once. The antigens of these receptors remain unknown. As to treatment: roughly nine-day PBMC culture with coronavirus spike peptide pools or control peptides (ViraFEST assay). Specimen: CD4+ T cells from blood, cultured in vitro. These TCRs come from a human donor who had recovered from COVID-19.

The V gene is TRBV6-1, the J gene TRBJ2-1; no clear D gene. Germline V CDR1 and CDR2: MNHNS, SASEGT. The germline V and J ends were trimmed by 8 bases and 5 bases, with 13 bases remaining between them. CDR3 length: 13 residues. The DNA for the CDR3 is TGTGCCAGCGAGTGGGCTGCTAACAATGAGCAGTTCTTC. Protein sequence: CASEWAANNEQFF.

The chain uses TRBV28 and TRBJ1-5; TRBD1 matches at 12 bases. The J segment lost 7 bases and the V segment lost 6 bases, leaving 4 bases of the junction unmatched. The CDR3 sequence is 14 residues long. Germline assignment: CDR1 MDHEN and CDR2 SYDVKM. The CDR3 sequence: CASRAGTGGQPQHF. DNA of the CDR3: TGTGCCAGCAGGGCCGGGACAGGGGGCCAGCCCCAGCATTTT. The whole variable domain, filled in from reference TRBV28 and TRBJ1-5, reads DVKVTQSSRYLVKRTGEKVFLECVQDMDHENMFWYRQDPGLGLRLIYFSYDVKMKEKGDIPEGYSVSREKKERFSLILESASTNQTSMYLCASRAGTGGQPQHFGDGTRLSIL.

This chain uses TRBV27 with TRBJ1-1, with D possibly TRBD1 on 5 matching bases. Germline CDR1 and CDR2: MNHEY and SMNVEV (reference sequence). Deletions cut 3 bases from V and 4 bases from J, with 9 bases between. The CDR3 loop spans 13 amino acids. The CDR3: CASSLQGSTEAFF. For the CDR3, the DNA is TGTGCCAGCAGTTTGCAGGGTAGCACTGAAGCTTTCTTT.

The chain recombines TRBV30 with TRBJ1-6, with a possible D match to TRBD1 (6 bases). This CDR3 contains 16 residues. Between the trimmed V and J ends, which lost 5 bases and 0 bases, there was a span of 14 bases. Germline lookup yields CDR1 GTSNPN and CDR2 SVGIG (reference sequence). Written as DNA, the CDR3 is TGTGCCTGGGGGGGCGGTGGCCACTCCTATAATTCACCCCTCCACTTT. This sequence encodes CAWGGGGHSYNSPLHF.

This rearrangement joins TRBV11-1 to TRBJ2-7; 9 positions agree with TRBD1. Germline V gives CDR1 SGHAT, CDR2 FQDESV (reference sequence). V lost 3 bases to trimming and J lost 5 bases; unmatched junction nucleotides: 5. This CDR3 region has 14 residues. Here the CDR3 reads CASSLGGQGNEQYF. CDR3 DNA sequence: TGTGCCAGCAGCTTGGGGGGACAGGGTAACGAGCAGTACTTC.

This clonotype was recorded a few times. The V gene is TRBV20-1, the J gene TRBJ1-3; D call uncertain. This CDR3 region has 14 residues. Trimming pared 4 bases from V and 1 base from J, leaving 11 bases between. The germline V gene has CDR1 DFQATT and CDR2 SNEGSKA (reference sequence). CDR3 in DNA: TGCAGTGCTAAGGCAGACTCGTCTGGAAACACCATATATTTT. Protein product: CSAKADSSGNTIYF.

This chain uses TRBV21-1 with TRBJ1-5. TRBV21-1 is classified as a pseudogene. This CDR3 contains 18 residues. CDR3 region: CASSKARVPAGSDQPQHF. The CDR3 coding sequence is TGTGCCAGCAGCAAAGCGCGGGTTCCGGCAGGATCAGATCAGCCCCAGCATTTT.

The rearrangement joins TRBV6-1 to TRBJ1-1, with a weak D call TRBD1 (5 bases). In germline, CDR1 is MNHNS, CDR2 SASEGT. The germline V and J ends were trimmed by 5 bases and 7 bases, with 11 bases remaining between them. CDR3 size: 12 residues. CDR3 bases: TGTGCCAGCAGTAGGGGAGATCTTGAAGCTTTCTTT. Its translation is CASSRGDLEAFF.

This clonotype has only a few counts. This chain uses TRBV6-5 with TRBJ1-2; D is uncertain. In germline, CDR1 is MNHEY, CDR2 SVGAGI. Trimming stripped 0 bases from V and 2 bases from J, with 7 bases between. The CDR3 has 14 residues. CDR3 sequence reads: CASSYSYQNYGYTF. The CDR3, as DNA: TGTGCCAGCAGTTACTCGTACCAAAACTATGGCTACACCTTC.

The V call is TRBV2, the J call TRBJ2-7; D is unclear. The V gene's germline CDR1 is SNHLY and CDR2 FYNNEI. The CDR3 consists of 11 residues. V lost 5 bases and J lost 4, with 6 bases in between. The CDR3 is CASSSQYEQYF. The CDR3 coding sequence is TGTGCCAGCAGTTCCCAATACGAGCAGTACTTC.